This T cell receptor beta chain was retrieved from a study of vaccination effects on CD4 cells after COVID-19. Note on this clone: Its antigen is still unknown.

Sequencing was performed with immunoSEQ multiplex PCR; in TCRdb, only in-frame clones are kept and a portion is missing. The profile covers tens of thousands of clones, with just under 75% appearing a single time and 33% taken by the ten largest. CD4+ T cells specific for antigen were expanded with viral peptide pools by the ViraFEST assay before sequencing. Following culture for more than 9 days, CD4+ T cells were isolated. The person had PCR-confirmed SARS-CoV-2 infection between March and December 2020. This receptor was taken from a human donor who had a prior SARS-CoV-2 infection. The sequencing here drew on CD4+ T cells from PBMCs cultured with a peptide pool, taken before COVID-19 vaccination.

The CDR3 DNA reads TGTGCCAGTAGTATAGATCAGGGGGCGTACACTGAAGCTTTCTTT. It translates to CASSIDQGAYTEAFF. V and J are TRBV19 and TRBJ1-1, with 8 bases aligning to TRBD1. Trimming at V came to 0 bases and at J to 3 bases, leaving 3 bases not matched to a gene. The CDR3 has 15 residues. In germline, CDR1 is LNHDA, CDR2 SQIVND (reference sequence).